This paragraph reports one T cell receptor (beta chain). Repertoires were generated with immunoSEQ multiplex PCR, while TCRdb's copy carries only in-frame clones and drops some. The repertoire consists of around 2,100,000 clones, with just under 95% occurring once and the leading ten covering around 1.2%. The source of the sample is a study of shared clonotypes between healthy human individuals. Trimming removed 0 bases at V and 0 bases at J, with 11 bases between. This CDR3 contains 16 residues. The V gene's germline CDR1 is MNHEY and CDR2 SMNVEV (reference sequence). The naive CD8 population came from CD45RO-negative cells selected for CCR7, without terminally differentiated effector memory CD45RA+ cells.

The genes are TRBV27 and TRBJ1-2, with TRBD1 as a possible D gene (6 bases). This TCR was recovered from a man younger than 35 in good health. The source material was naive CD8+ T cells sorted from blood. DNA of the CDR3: TGTGCCAGCAGTTTATCTGGACAGCCTTCTAACTATGGCTACACCTTC. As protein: CASSLSGQPSNYGYTF.